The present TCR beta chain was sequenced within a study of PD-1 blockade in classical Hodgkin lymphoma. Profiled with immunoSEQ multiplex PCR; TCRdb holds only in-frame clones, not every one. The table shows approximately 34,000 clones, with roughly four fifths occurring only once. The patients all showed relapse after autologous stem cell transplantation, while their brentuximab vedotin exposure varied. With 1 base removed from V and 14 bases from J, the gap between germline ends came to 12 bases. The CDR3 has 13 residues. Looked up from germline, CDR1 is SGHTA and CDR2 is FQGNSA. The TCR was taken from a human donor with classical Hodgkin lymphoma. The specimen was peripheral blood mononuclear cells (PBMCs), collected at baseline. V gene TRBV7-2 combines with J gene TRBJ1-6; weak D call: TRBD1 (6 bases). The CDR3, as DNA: TGTGCCAGCAGCTTAGGACAGGCCCTAGCCCTCCACTTT. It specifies CASSLGQALALHF.